The source of this TCR beta chain is a study of OX40 agonist ivuxolimab in advanced cancers. In regard to this clone: Its antigen is still unknown.

The CDR3 is 14 amino acids. Germline V lookup: CDR1 MNHNS, CDR2 SASEGT. V was clipped by 5 bases and J by 0 bases, with 8 bases between them. Assay used: immunoSEQ multiplex PCR; TCRdb lists only in-frame clones, some missing. The data hold 75,000 to 100,000 clones, with about 90% observed a single time. Notes on the study in general: Several nonresponders also turned out to have low normalized T-cell clonal expansion.

The V gene is TRBV6-1, the J gene TRBJ1-5; no clear D. This TCR was recovered from an adult with an advanced solid tumor such as melanoma, head and neck, liver or kidney cancer. Specimen: CD4+ or CD8+ T cells sorted from blood, collected in a trial of the OX40 agonist ivuxolimab. CDR3 nucleotide sequence: TGTGCCAGCAGTATAAGTTTTAGCAATCAGCCCCAGCATTTT. It specifies CASSISFSNQPQHF.